This note documents a single T cell receptor beta chain sequence. Its antigen is not identified. The sample is drawn from a study of shared clonotypes between healthy human individuals. Whole-study findings and limits: In a handful of donors, around 5.5% of naive CD4 clonotypes appeared in common. Generally, naive subsets came out with larger estimated richness than memory subsets. In contrast to clonotypes shared by all four donors, non-shared clonotypes had lower generation probabilities.

Sorted-subset replicate PCRs used 150 to 200 ng DNA, around 27,000 T cell genomes. The table came from immunoSEQ multiplex PCR; TCRdb's copy has only in-frame clones and leaves some out. Among about 710,000 clones, 72% were seen once, and the ten largest hold about 1.7%. The CDR3 has 16 residues. The germline gives CDR1 SGHAT, CDR2 FQNNGV. With 5 bases removed from V and 2 bases from J, the gap between germline ends came to 16 bases. Sequenced material: memory CD4+ T cells sorted from blood. This sample's subset: CD45RA-negative fraction. This TCR was recovered from a woman aged 25 to 39 in good health. The chain is built from TRBV11-2 and TRBJ2-1, with unresolved D. CDR3: CASSLEVGRAYNEQFF. CDR3 coding DNA: TGTGCCAGCAGCCTGGAAGTGGGTAGGGCCTACAATGAGCAGTTCTTC.